This T cell receptor (beta chain) emerged from a study of human T cells and chemical hapten exposure. Study-wide findings and caveats: The study found expanded TCRs formed significantly more large CDR3 similarity clusters than controls.

TCRdb re-called the RACE reads with MiXCR, one entry per CDR3 protein. Of about 360,000 distinct CDR3 sequences listed, 4.8% are singletons. Comment on this clonotype: The antigen is not known.

Time point of the sample: patch test 1, 2 weeks after DPC sensitization. Described treatment: therapeutic diphenylcyclopropenone sensitization with weekly scalp DPC. J lost 8 bases, V lost 6 bases, and 6 bases had no gene match. This CDR3 is 14 amino acids long. The germline CDR1 and CDR2 sequences are MNHEY and SVGAGI. Sequences were derived from whole blood, sampled in connection with sensitization to the hapten diphenylcyclopropenone (DPC). The TCR was taken from a woman aged 45-65 years with alopecia areata. Some clones in this sample may be carry-over from other donors' samples. This rearrangement joins TRBV6-5 to TRBJ2-2, with 10 positions matching TRBD2. CDR3 residues: CASSLSGRLGELFF. CDR3 nucleotides: TGTGCCAGCAGCCTTAGCGGGAGGTTAGGGGAGCTGTTTTTT.